The rows below give T cell receptor beta chains drawn from one sample of a study of Graves' ophthalmopathy and Graves' hyperthyroidism. TCRdb re-analysed the multiplex PCR reads in MiXCR, keeping a single row per CDR3 protein. The data contain about 240,000 distinct CDR3 sequences, less than 55% of them seen just once; the ten biggest clones take up around half. Input material: peripheral blood. These TCRs come from an adult man with Graves' ophthalmopathy. The CDR3 runs from the conserved cysteine through the conserved F or W. The order of the fields is J gene, V gene, clone size, D gene, CDR3 protein, CDR3 DNA. D genes are given only for firm matches. Not every row has a clone size; where given, it reads once, few, many or a size class.

j_gene: TRBJ2-2; v_gene: TRBV5-1; abundance: -; d_gene: -; CDR3aa: CASSPLAFANTGELFF; CDR3nt: TGCGCCAGCAGCCCCCTAGCGTTCGCGAACACCGGGGAGCTGTTTTTT
j_gene: TRBJ1-6; v_gene: TRBV12-3/TRBV12-4; abundance: once; d_gene: -; CDR3aa: CASRPGPGRNGNSPLHF; CDR3nt: TGTGCCAGCAGGCCCGGTCCTGGACGGAATGGTAATTCACCCCTCCACTTT
j_gene: TRBJ2-2; v_gene: TRBV20-1; abundance: -; d_gene: TRBD2; CDR3aa: CSARSTISGAVANTGELFF; CDR3nt: TGCAGTGCTAGATCCACGATTAGCGGGGCCGTCGCGAACACCGGGGAGCTGTTTTTT
j_gene: TRBJ2-7; v_gene: TRBV29-1; abundance: few; d_gene: TRBD2; CDR3aa: CSVEDGFGGGLYEQYF; CDR3nt: TGCAGCGTTGAAGACGGGTTTGGGGGAGGGCTCTACGAGCAGTACTTC
j_gene: TRBJ2-5; v_gene: TRBV13; abundance: few; d_gene: -; CDR3aa: CASSVRDVKTQYF; CDR3nt: TGTGCCAGCAGTGTCCGGGACGTCAAGACCCAGTACTTC
j_gene: TRBJ2-7; v_gene: TRBV11-2; abundance: few; d_gene: -; CDR3aa: CASTLPLSVGDEQYF; CDR3nt: TGTGCCAGCACCCTCCCCCTCAGCGTAGGAGACGAGCAGTACTTC
j_gene: TRBJ1-4; v_gene: TRBV7-6; abundance: -; d_gene: -; CDR3aa: CASSPELSNEKLFF; CDR3nt: TGTGCCAGCAGCCCCGAACTTTCTAATGAAAAACTGTTTTTT
j_gene: TRBJ1-2; v_gene: TRBV12-3/TRBV12-4; abundance: -; d_gene: TRBD1; CDR3aa: CASSFGQGVNYGYTF; CDR3nt: TGTGCCAGCAGTTTCGGGCAGGGGGTTAACTATGGCTACACCTTC
j_gene: TRBJ2-2; v_gene: TRBV6-6; abundance: -; d_gene: -; CDR3aa: CASQGGNTGELFF; CDR3nt: TGTGCCAGTCAGGGGGGAAACACCGGGGAGCTGTTTTTT
j_gene: TRBJ1-3; v_gene: TRBV7-7; abundance: -; d_gene: TRBD1; CDR3aa: CASSAGGHGNTIYF; CDR3nt: TGTGCTAGCAGCGCAGGGGGCCATGGAAACACCATATATTTT
j_gene: TRBJ2-7; v_gene: TRBV7-9; abundance: -; d_gene: TRBD1; CDR3aa: CASSGQDISYEQYF; CDR3nt: TGTGCCAGCAGCGGACAGGACATTAGTTACGAGCAGTACTTC
j_gene: TRBJ1-5; v_gene: TRBV3-1; abundance: many; d_gene: -; CDR3aa: CASSRGARTNQPQHF; CDR3nt: TGTGCCAGCAGCAGGGGTGCGAGAACAAATCAGCCCCAGCATTTT
j_gene: TRBJ2-7; v_gene: TRBV7-9; abundance: -; d_gene: TRBD2; CDR3aa: CASSSPASGSGYEQYF; CDR3nt: TGTGCCAGCAGCTCTCCGGCTAGCGGGAGTGGTTACGAGCAGTACTTC
j_gene: TRBJ2-5; v_gene: TRBV12-3/TRBV12-4; abundance: few; d_gene: -; CDR3aa: CASTISGARETQYF; CDR3nt: TGTGCCAGCACCATTTCAGGGGCCCGGGAGACCCAGTACTTC
j_gene: TRBJ2-5; v_gene: TRBV20-1; abundance: many; d_gene: -; CDR3aa: CSARVPNLQETQYF; CDR3nt: TGCAGTGCTAGAGTGCCGAACCTTCAAGAGACCCAGTACTTC
j_gene: TRBJ2-7; v_gene: TRBV10-3; abundance: -; d_gene: TRBD1; CDR3aa: CAISAVTGGEYEQYF; CDR3nt: TGTGCCATCTCCGCCGTGACAGGGGGCGAGTACGAGCAGTACTTC
j_gene: TRBJ2-2; v_gene: TRBV10-3; abundance: -; d_gene: TRBD1; CDR3aa: CAISVDRPNTGELFF; CDR3nt: TGTGCCATCAGTGTGGACAGGCCTAACACCGGGGAGCTGTTTTTT
j_gene: TRBJ1-6; v_gene: TRBV9; abundance: -; d_gene: -; CDR3aa: CASSEGGAGSPLHF; CDR3nt: TGTGCCAGCAGCGAGGGAGGGGCTGGTTCACCCCTCCACTTT
j_gene: TRBJ1-5; v_gene: TRBV5-1; abundance: -; d_gene: -; CDR3aa: CASSSGYNQPQHF; CDR3nt: TGCGCCAGCAGCTCGGGGTACAATCAGCCCCAGCATTTT
j_gene: TRBJ1-5; v_gene: TRBV4-1; abundance: -; d_gene: -; CDR3aa: CASSQDMSGDQPQHF; CDR3nt: TGCGCCAGCAGCCAAGACATGTCGGGCGATCAGCCCCAGCATTTT
j_gene: TRBJ1-6; v_gene: TRBV4-1; abundance: few; d_gene: -; CDR3aa: CASSQLPRGSPLHF; CDR3nt: TGCGCCAGCAGCCAATTACCTAGGGGTTCACCCCTCCACTTT
j_gene: TRBJ1-6; v_gene: TRBV7-9; abundance: -; d_gene: -; CDR3aa: CASSFQSGDNLPLHF; CDR3nt: TGTGCCAGCAGCTTCCAGAGCGGGGATAATTTACCCCTCCACTTT